These 8 T cell receptor beta chains originate from one sample sequenced in a study of OX40 agonist ivuxolimab in advanced cancers. The repertoire was sequenced with immunoSEQ multiplex PCR; TCRdb's copy has only in-frame clones and lacks some. The sample holds tens of thousands of clones; 90% are singletons and the top ten take over 9.5%. The sample consisted of CD4+ or CD8+ T cells sorted from blood, taken in a trial of the OX40 agonist ivuxolimab. The receptors stem from an adult with an advanced solid tumor such as melanoma, head and neck, liver or kidney cancer.

This clone was seen just once. Written as DNA, the CDR3 is TGTGCCAGCAGTTTAGGGACTCCTTACGAGCAGTACTTC. Protein: CASSLGTPYEQYF. The chain couples TRBV28 to TRBJ2-7; possible D gene TRBD2, 6 bases. CDR1 and CDR2 (germline): MDHEN, SYDVKM. The CDR3 runs 13 residues. V gave up 2 bases and J gave up 4 bases, with 9 bases separating them.

This clone was seen only once. V and J are TRBV5-1 and TRBJ1-4, with D hard to call. This CDR3 has 15 residues. The germline V gene has CDR1 SGHRS and CDR2 YFSETQ. The V and J ends lost 4 bases and 0 bases respectively, with 10 bases between them. CDR3 in amino acids: CASSPRPTTNEKLFF. The CDR3 bases are TGCGCCAGCAGCCCCAGGCCGACAACTAATGAAAAACTGTTTTTT. Using reference TRBV5-1 and TRBJ1-4 for the parts outside the CDR3, the full variable domain is KAGVTQTPRYLIKTRGQQVTLSCSPISGHRSVSWYQQTPGQGLQFLFEYFSETQRNKGNFPGRFSGRQFSNSRSEMNVSTLELGDSALYLCASSPRPTTNEKLFFGSGTQLSVL.

The genes are TRBV6-5 and TRBJ2-1; D is undetermined. The germline V and J ends were trimmed by 5 bases and 9 bases, with 8 bases remaining between them. Per the germline V gene, CDR1 is MNHEY and CDR2 is SVGAGI. The CDR3 consists of 11 residues. The chain's CDR3 is CASSTASEQFF. The CDR3 nucleotides read TGTGCCAGCAGTACCGCCAGTGAGCAGTTCTTC.

The V gene is TRBV9, the J gene TRBJ2-3; D ambiguous. Trimming took 2 bases from V and 6 from J, leaving 4 bases between them. The length of the CDR3 is 11 residues. Germline loops: CDR1 SGDLS, CDR2 YYNGEE. CDR3 in DNA: TGTGCCAGCAGCGTTGCGGATACGCAGTATTTT. It translates to CASSVADTQYF.

The chain joins TRBV6-6 to TRBJ2-1; 12 nucleotides align to TRBD1. Trimming cost V 5 bases and J 4 bases; bases outside gene matches: 3. The CDR3 totals 15 residues. Germline CDR1 reads MNHNY; CDR2 reads SVGAGI (reference sequence). In DNA, the CDR3 is TGTGCCAGCAGTGAGGGACAGGGGGCTTACAATGAGCAGTTCTTC. Translating gives CASSEGQGAYNEQFF.

The sample holds one count of this clone. V and J are TRBV19 and TRBJ2-5; 10 nucleotides align to TRBD1. Germline V CDR1 and CDR2: LNHDA, SQIVND (reference sequence). Trimming cost V 4 bases and J 6 bases; bases outside gene matches: 5. This CDR3 is 14 amino acids long. The CDR3 nucleotides are TGTGCCAGTAGTAAACCGGGACAGGGGCAGACCCAGTACTTC. This gives the protein CASSKPGQGQTQYF.

The DNA of the CDR3 is TGTGCCAGCAGTCCACGCTCGGGCAGGGAGAACACCGGGGAGCTGTTTTTT. It encodes CASSPRSGRENTGELFF. The chain recombines TRBV27 with TRBJ2-2; weak D call: TRBD1 (5 bases). Germline V gives CDR1 MNHEY, CDR2 SMNVEV (reference sequence). The CDR3 covers 17 residues. V was shortened by 5 bases and J by 1 base, with 17 bases between the two germline ends.

The chain recombines TRBV5-1 with TRBJ2-5, with D hard to call. V shed 1 base and J shed 1 base, with 8 bases lying between them. Per the germline V gene, CDR1 is SGHRS and CDR2 is YFSETQ. The CDR3 loop spans 14 amino acids. This CDR3 reads CASSLTMGQETQYF. DNA of the CDR3: TGCGCCAGCAGCTTGACGATGGGCCAAGAGACCCAGTACTTC.